The next 16 T cell receptor beta chains were all read from a single sample in a study of molecular identifiers for immune sequencing clone quantification. Each CDR3 protein is one row after TCRdb ran MiXCR on the PCR reads. This table holds about 100,000 distinct CDR3 sequences, 21% found once. The sequencing sample was made of naive CD8+ T cells from blood, with Jurkat cell RNA spiked in. Subset defined: FACS-sorted CD8+CD4-CCR7+CD45RA+ naive T cells. The receptors here all came from a human donor in good health. Some libraries in this study had Jurkat cell RNA spiked in.

About this clonotype: With a much larger clone just one base away, this may be a read error. The V and J genes are TRBV7-6 and TRBJ1-5; TRBD1 matches 7 bases. CDR3 length equals 13 residues. Looked up from germline, CDR1 is SGHVS and CDR2 is FNYEAQ. CDR3 region: CTSSLQGSQPQHF. For the CDR3, the DNA is TGTACCAGCAGCTTACAGGGGAGCCAGCCCCAGCATTTT.

The gene calls are TRBV15 and TRBJ2-7; 7 bases align to TRBD1. CDR1 and CDR2 from the germline V gene are LNHNV and YYDKDF (reference sequence). The CDR3 is 16 residues long. The V gene end was trimmed by 5 bases and the J gene end by 2 bases; junction bases not matched to a gene: 12. The CDR3 DNA is TGTGCCACCAGCGATCCTTCCACAGGGGACCCCTACGAGCAGTACTTC. Residues: CATSDPSTGDPYEQYF.

This clonotype was seen a few times. V is TRBV4-3 and J is TRBJ1-1; 8 positions match TRBD1. The CDR3 contains 17 residues. The V segment lost 0 bases and the J segment 3 bases; nucleotides outside the gene matches: 9. Germline CDR1 reads LGHNA; CDR2 reads YSLEER. CDR3 amino acids: CASSQEGQGAWHTEAFF. DNA of the CDR3: TGCGCCAGCAGCCAAGAGGGGCAGGGGGCTTGGCACACTGAAGCTTTCTTT.

Turning to this clonotype: With a much larger clone just one base away, this may be a read error. The chain recombines TRBV20-1 with TRBJ2-3; TRBD1 might be the D (6 bases). V was cut by 3 bases and J by 0 bases, with 13 bases left in between. The CDR3 has 15 residues. CDR1 is DFQATT and CDR2 is SNEGSKA in the germline V gene (reference sequence). The CDR3 region is CSASGTRGSTDTQYF. CDR3 DNA: TGCAGTGCTAGCGGGACAAGGGGCAGCACAGATACGCAGTATTTT.

The chain carries TRBV28 and TRBJ1-1; 8 bases map to TRBD1. V shed 10 bases and J 1 base; nucleotides not matched to a gene: 2. Germline CDR1 and CDR2: MDHEN and SYDVKM. The CDR3 is 12 residues long. The CDR3 DNA follows: TGTGCCACCGGGACAGGGAACACTGAAGCTTTCTTT. Its protein product is CATGTGNTEAFF.

Worth noting for this clonotype: A much larger clone differs from this one at a single base, so this may be a read error. The chain is built from TRBV6-5 and TRBJ2-3, with D possibly being TRBD1 (5 bases). The germline V and J ends were trimmed by 5 bases and 7 bases, with 10 bases remaining between them. The CDR3 runs to 12 residues. Germline CDR1 reads MNHEY; CDR2 reads SVGAGI. The CDR3 region is CASSGASYTQYF. CDR3 nucleotides: TGTGCCAGCAGTGGGGCCTCGTATACGCAGTATTTT.

This clonotype was detected only a few times. The chain joins TRBV6-5 to TRBJ2-7; the match to TRBD2 covers 16 bases. CDR3 length: 18 amino acids. Germline lookup yields CDR1 MNHEY and CDR2 SVGAGI. V lost 2 bases and J lost 3; bases outside the gene matches: 7. CDR3 in DNA: TGTGCCAGCAGTTACGGGACTAGCGGGAGGGCCCTCTTCTACGAGCAGTACTTC. Translation gives CASSYGTSGRALFYEQYF.

This clonotype was counted many times. The CDR3 is CASSAGAGRSDTQYF. The CDR3 nucleotides read TGCGCCAGCAGTGCTGGGGCAGGGAGGTCAGATACGCAGTATTTT. The V gene is TRBV4-3, the J gene TRBJ2-3; TRBD2 is a possible D gene (6 bases). The CDR3 loop spans 15 amino acids. V was shortened by 6 bases and J by 4 bases, with 17 bases between the two germline ends. Germline values: CDR1 LGHNA, CDR2 YSLEER.

As concerns this clonotype: A read error is possible here, since a much larger clone lies one base away. The chain couples TRBV9 to TRBJ2-3, with D possibly called TRBD1 or TRBD2 (5 bases each). Germline CDR1 reads SGDLS; CDR2 reads YYNGEE. The CDR3 contains 14 residues. CDR3: CVSSPGGGPDTQYF. As DNA, the CDR3 is TGTGTCAGCTCCCCTGGGGGTGGGCCAGATACGCAGTATTTT.

V and J are TRBV6-2 or TRBV6-3 and TRBJ2-3; TRBD1 aligns across 10 bases. With 7 bases clipped from V and 4 bases from J, the junction kept 5 bases outside the gene matches. The CDR3 is 14 residues long. Germline CDR1 MNHEY, CDR2 SVGEGT. In DNA form, the CDR3 reads TGTGCCAGCACCCAGACAGGGGGCGCAGATACGCAGTATTTT. This encodes CASTQTGGADTQYF.

This clonotype was picked up many times. CDR3 sequence (DNA): TGTGCCAGCAGCCAAGATCTAGCGGGAGGAAACACCGGGGAGCTGTTTTTT. Translated: CASSQDLAGGNTGELFF. The rearrangement joins TRBV4-2 to TRBJ2-2, with TRBD2 matching over 11 bases. The CDR3 totals 17 residues. The germline CDR1 and CDR2 sequences are LGHNA and YNFKEQ. Trimming took 0 bases from V and 2 from J; bases not matched to a gene: 2.

This clonotype has a handful of counts. The CDR3 DNA reads as TGCGCCAGCAGTCCTTCTCCAGGGCGCGAGCAGTTCTTC. This codes for CASSPSPGREQFF. The chain is built from TRBV4-1 and TRBJ2-1; perhaps TRBD1 as D (5 bases). CDR1 and CDR2 (germline): MGHRA, YSYEKL. The CDR3 has 13 amino acids. V was pared by 6 bases and J by 10 bases, with 16 bases between.

The chain has TRBV4-3 and TRBJ1-6, with D perhaps TRBD1 (5 bases). Looked up from germline, CDR1 is LGHNA and CDR2 is YSLEER. Trimming shortened V by 0 bases and J by 3 bases, and 12 bases separated the two germline ends. This CDR3 is 17 amino acids long. This CDR3 reads CASSQEGRLLYNSPLHF. CDR3 in DNA: TGCGCCAGCAGCCAAGAGGGACGGCTACTCTATAATTCACCCCTCCACTTT.

The chain employs TRBV28 and TRBJ2-1; no definite D call. There are 15 residues in the CDR3. Germline assignment: CDR1 MDHEN and CDR2 SYDVKM. Deletions cut 3 bases from V and 2 bases from J, with 11 bases between. CDR3 in amino acids: CASSFGRPPYNEQFF. Here the CDR3 DNA reads TGTGCCAGCAGTTTCGGTCGCCCGCCCTACAATGAGCAGTTCTTC.

Note on this clonotype: A clone one base away is much larger, so this may be a read error. The rearrangement joins TRBV30 to TRBJ2-1; 9 nucleotides align to TRBD2. V shed 0 bases and J 10 bases; nucleotides not matched to a gene: 10. Germline CDR1 is GTSNPN and CDR2 is SVGIG (reference sequence). This CDR3 spans 15 amino acids. CDR3 sequence reads: CAWSVSSGVVSEQFF. CDR3 DNA sequence: TGTGCCTGGAGTGTATCTAGCGGGGTGGTGAGCGAGCAGTTCTTC.

This clonotype was counted only a few times. The chain links TRBV6-2 or TRBV6-3 to TRBJ2-6; no clear D. CDR1 and CDR2 (germline): MNHEY, SVGEGT. The V end was cut by 2 bases, the J end by 5 bases, with 13 bases between. CDR3 length: 16 amino acids. CDR3 in amino acids: CASSYPSTVWANVLTF. CDR3 coding DNA: TGTGCCAGCAGTTACCCCAGCACGGTGTGGGCCAACGTCCTGACTTTC.